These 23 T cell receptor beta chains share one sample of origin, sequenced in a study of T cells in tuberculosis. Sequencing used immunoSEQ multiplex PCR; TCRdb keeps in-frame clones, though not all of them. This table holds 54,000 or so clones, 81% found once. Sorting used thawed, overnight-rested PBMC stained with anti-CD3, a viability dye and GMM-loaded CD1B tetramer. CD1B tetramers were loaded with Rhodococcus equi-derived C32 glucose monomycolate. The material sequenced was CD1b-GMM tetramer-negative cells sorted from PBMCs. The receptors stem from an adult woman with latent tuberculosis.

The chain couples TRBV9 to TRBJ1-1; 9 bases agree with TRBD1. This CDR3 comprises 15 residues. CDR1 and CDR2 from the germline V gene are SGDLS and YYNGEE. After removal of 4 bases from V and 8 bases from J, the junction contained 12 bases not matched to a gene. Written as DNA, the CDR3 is TGTGCCAGCAGCCCCGGAAAAGGGACAGGGATCGAAGCTTTCTTT. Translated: CASSPGKGTGIEAFF. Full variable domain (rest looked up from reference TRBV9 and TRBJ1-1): DSGVTQTPKHLITATGQRVTLRCSPRSGDLSVYWYQQSLDQGLQFLIQYYNGEERAKGNILERFSAQQFPDLHSELNLSSLELGDSALYFCASSPGKGTGIEAFFGQGTRLTVV.

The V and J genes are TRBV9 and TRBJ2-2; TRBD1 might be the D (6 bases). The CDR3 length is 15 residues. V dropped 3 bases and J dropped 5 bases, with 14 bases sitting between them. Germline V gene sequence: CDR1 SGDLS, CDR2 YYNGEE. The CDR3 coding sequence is TGTGCCAGCAGCGCCGGCACAAGGGGGACCGGGGAGCTGTTTTTT. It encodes CASSAGTRGTGELFF.

CDR3 in DNA: TGTGCCAGTAGGACCAGAGGGAATCAGCCCCAGCATTTT. Its protein product is CASRTRGNQPQHF. The gene calls are TRBV19 and TRBJ1-5; D not resolved. Trimming removed 6 bases from V and 4 bases from J, with 10 bases in between. This CDR3 contains 13 residues. Germline V gene lookup returns CDR1 LNHDA and CDR2 SQIVND (reference sequence).

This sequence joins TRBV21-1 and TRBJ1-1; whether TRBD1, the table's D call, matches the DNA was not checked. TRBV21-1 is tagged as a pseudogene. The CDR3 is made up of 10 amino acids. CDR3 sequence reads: CARNRGEAFF. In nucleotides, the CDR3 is TGTGCCAGGAACAGGGGTGAAGCTTTCTTT.

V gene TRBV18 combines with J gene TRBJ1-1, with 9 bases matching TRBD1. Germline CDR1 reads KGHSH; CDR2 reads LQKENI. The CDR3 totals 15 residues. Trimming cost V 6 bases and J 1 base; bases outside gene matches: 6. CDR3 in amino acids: CASSLGQGKNTEAFF. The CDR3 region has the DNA TGTGCCAGCTCCCTGGGACAGGGAAAGAACACTGAAGCTTTCTTT. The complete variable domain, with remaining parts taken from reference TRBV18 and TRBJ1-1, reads NAGVMQNPRHLVRRRGQEARLRCSPMKGHSHVYWYRQLPEEGLKFMVYLQKENIIDESGMPKERFSAEFPKEGPSILRIQQVVRGDSAAYFCASSLGQGKNTEAFFGQGTRLTVV.

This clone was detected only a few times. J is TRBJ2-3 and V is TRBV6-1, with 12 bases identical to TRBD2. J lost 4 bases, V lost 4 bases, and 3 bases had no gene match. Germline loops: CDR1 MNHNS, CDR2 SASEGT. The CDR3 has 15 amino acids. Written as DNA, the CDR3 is TGTGCCAGCAGTGGCACTAGCGGGAGGCCAGATACGCAGTATTTT. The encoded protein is CASSGTSGRPDTQYF.

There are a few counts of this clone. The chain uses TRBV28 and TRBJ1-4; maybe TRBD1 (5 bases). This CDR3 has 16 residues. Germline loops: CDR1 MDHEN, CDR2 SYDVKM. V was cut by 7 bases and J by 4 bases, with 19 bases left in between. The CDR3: CASTKGITAVNEKLFF. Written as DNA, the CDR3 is TGTGCCAGCACCAAGGGGATAACCGCGGTTAATGAAAAACTGTTTTTT.

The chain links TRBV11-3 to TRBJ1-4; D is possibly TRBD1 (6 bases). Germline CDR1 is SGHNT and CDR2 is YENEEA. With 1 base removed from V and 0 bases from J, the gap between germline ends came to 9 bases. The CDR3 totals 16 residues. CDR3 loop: CASSLGQASTNEKLFF. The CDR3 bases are TGTGCCAGCAGCTTAGGACAGGCTTCAACTAATGAAAAACTGTTTTTT.

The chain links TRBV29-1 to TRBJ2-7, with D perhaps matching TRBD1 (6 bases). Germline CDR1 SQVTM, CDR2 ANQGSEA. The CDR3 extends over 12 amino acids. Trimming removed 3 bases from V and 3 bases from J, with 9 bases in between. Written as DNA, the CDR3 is TGCAGCGTTGAGGGGGCTAGCTACGAGCAGTACTTC. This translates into CSVEGASYEQYF.

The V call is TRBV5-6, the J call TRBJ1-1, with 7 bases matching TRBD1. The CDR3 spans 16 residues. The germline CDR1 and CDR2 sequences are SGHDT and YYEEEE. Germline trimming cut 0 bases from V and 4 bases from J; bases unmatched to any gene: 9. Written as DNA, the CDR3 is TGTGCCAGCAGCTTGGCGGGTTACAGGGGAGGCACTGAAGCTTTCTTT. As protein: CASSLAGYRGGTEAFF.

CDR3 DNA: TGTGCCAGCTCACCAGATCGAAACAGGGCAGTGTACGAGCAGTACTTC. Amino acids: CASSPDRNRAVYEQYF. This chain uses TRBV18 with TRBJ2-7; a weak D match, TRBD1 (6 bases). The CDR3 extends over 16 amino acids. V was cut by 2 bases and J by 4 bases, with 18 bases left in between. CDR1 KGHSH and CDR2 LQKENI come from the germline V gene.

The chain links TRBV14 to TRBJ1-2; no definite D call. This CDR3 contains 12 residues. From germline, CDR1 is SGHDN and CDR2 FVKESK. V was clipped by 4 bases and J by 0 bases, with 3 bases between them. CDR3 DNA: TGTGCCAGCAGCCCCGCTAACTATGGCTACACCTTC. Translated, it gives CASSPANYGYTF.

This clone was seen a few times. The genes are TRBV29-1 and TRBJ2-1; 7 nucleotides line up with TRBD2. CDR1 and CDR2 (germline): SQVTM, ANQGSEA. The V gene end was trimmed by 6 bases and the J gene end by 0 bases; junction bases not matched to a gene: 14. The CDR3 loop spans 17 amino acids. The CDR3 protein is CSVLPPGTMSSYNEQFF. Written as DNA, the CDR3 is TGCAGCGTCCTACCGCCCGGGACTATGAGCTCCTACAATGAGCAGTTCTTC.

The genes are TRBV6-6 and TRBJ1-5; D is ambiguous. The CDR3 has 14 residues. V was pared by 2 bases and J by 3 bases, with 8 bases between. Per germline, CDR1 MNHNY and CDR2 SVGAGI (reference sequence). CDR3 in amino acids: CASSYGQTNQPQHF. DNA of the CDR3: TGTGCCAGCAGTTACGGGCAGACCAATCAGCCCCAGCATTTT.

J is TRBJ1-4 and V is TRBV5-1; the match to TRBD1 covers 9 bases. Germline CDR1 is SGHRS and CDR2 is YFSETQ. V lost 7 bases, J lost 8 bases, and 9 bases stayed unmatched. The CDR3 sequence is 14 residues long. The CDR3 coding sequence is TGCGCCAGCTCGCCCGGGACAGGGCGAGAAAAACTGTTTTTT. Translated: CASSPGTGREKLFF.

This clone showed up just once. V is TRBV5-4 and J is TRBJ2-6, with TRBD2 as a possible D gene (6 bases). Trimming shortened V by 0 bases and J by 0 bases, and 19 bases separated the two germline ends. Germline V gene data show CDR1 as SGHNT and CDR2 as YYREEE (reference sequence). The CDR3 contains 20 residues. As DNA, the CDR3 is TGTGCCAGCAGCTTGGCCTTACGCGGGGCAGGGAGCTCTGGGGCCAACGTCCTGACTTTC. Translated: CASSLALRGAGSSGANVLTF.

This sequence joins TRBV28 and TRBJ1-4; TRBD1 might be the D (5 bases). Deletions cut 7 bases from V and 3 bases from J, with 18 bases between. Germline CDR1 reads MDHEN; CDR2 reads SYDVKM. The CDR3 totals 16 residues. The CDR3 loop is CASTPPRGSANEKLFF. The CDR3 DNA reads TGTGCCAGCACCCCCCCCCGGGGGAGCGCTAATGAAAAACTGTTTTTT.

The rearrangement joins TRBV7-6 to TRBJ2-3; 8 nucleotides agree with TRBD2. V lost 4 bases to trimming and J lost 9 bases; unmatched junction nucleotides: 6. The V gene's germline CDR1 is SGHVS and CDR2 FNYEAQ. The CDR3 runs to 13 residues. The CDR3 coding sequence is TGTGCCAGCAGCTCGTCTAGCGGGTTGACGCAGTATTTT. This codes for CASSSSSGLTQYF.

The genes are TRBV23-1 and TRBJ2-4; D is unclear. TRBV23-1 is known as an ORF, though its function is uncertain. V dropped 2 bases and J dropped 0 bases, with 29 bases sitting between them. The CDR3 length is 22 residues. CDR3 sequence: CASSQTPQFRPKNERAKNIQYF. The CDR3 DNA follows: TGCGCCAGCAGTCAAACGCCCCAATTCAGACCCAAGAACGAGCGAGCCAAAAACATTCAGTACTTC.

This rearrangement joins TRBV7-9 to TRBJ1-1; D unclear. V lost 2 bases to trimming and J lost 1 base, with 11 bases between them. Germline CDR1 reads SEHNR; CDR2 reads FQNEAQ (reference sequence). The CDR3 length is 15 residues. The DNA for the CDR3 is TGTGCCAGCAGCTTACTCCTCACACCGAACACTGAAGCTTTCTTT. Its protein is CASSLLLTPNTEAFF.

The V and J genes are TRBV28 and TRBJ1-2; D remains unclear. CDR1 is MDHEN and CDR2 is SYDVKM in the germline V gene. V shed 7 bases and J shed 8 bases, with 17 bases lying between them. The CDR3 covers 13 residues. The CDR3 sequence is CASTPGRERGYTF. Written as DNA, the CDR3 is TGTGCCAGCACCCCCGGGAGGGAACGCGGCTACACCTTC.

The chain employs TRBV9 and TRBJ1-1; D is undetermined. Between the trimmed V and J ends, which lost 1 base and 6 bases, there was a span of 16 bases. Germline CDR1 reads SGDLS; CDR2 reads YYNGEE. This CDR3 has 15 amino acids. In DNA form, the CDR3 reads TGTGCCAGCAGCGTAACCCCCAGCGGGAATGCTGAAGCTTTCTTT. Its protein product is CASSVTPSGNAEAFF.

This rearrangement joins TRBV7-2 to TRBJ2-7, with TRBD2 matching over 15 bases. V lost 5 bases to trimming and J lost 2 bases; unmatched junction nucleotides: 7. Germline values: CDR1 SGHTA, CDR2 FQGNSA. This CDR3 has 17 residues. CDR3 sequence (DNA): TGTGCCAGCAGCCGGACTAGCGGGGGGGCCGGGACCTACGAGCAGTACTTC. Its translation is CASSRTSGGAGTYEQYF. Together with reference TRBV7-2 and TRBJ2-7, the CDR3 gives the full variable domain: GAGVSQSPSNKVTEKGKDVELRCDPISGHTALYWYRQSLGQGLEFLIYFQGNSAPDKSGLPSDRFSAERTGGSVSTLTIQRTQQEDSAVYLCASSRTSGGAGTYEQYFGPGTRLTVT.